This T cell receptor (beta chain) is from a study of beta chain features in type 1 diabetes. Whole-study context: Age, gender, cell numbers and subset yield matched between patients and controls.

J gave up 3 bases and V 5 bases, and 13 bases lay outside the gene matches. Looked up from germline, CDR1 is SGHTA and CDR2 is FQGTGA. The CDR3 is 16 amino acids. TCRB transcripts that were expressed got sequenced, as all of the isolated RNA had been reverse transcribed. Here immunoSEQ multiplex PCR was the method, and the copy in TCRdb shows in-frame clones only, minus some. The sample includes hundreds of thousands of clones, roughly 15% seen only once; the top ten take approximately 0.099%. The sequence was obtained from a man between 18 and 35 years old in good health. This rearrangement joins TRBV7-3 to TRBJ2-7; 7 positions match TRBD2. The sample was naive CD4+ T cells from blood. The CDR3 is CASSPWGGRGNYEQYF. The CDR3 nucleotides are TGTGCCAGCAGCCCCTGGGGAGGGAGGGGAAACTACGAGCAGTACTTC.